The source of this T cell receptor beta chain is a study of blood T cell repertoires in COVID-19 (TCRdb year 2020). As for the study more broadly: Collaborator samples came from the United States, Italy and Spain and covered acute and convalescent phases of COVID-19. The material from the prospective study consisted of cDNA or gDNA derived from T cells, B-cell-depleted T cells, or PBMCs. Where available, HLA class I and class II types were obtained from metadata supplied by the sample provider rather than from assay-based typing. Samples were obtained from the ongoing ImmuneRACE study (first 160 participants) and from about 1,300 subjects provided by 6 global collaborators. Subjects who had been exposed to COVID-19, were actively infected with it, or had recovered from it provided the deeply sampled blood TCRbeta repertoires that made up the dataset. The sample metadata nearly always contained a de-identified subject ID, COVID-19 status, age in years and sex. The repertoires were released in a freely available public database meant as a resource for research on the immune response to SARS-CoV-2. Points the paper makes about the study in general: The quantity of clinical and demographic metadata differed by source and by participant and was supplied without curation.

The immunoSEQ Assay, a bias-controlled multiplex PCR, was used to amplify TCRbeta CDR3 regions from genomic DNA. The source study handled its data this way. The number of nucleated cells in each sample was estimated by amplification of reference gene primers within the assay. To quantify the absolute abundance of each unique TCRbeta CDR3 rearrangement, sequence reads were collapsed and filtered. For each sample, productive Simpson clonality was calculated by taking the square root of Simpson's diversity index across productive rearrangements. TCRdb took this table from immuneACCESS and kept in-frame rearrangements with V and J called. Such tables lack part of the clones; where checked against another copy, unresolved V genes explain under half of the gap, and the rest is unexplained. The V and J calls and clone size come from that table; D and trimming were worked out from the DNA. Here the sample has under 250,000 clones; around 82% occur a single time. The top ten hold roughly 7% of the sample.

Including the terminal cysteine and phenylalanine, the CDR3 comprises 16 residues. CDR3 DNA is the only sequence kept; it has 48 bases, read in frame from the first base. Per the germline V gene (reference sequence), LGHDT is the CDR1 and YNNKEL is the CDR2. For this chain, trimming is 6 bases at the V end and 3 bases at the J end, and the number of junction bases without a gene match is 10. This clone was seen only once. Its antigen is still unknown. The sample holds no much larger clone one base away, and base qualities are not on file. Collaborating institutions collected whole blood in K2EDTA tubes following their own protocols. For TCRbeta analysis, collaborator samples were shipped as frozen whole blood, as isolated PBMCs, or as DNA extracted from either sample type.

This receptor was taken from a woman aged 65 to 85 with acute or convalescent COVID-19. Sequencing was performed on peripheral blood. This sequence uses TRBV3-1 (or the pseudogene TRBV3-2) and TRBJ1-4; TRBD1 agrees with 7 junctional bases. The DNA is as follows: TGTGCCAGCAGGGGGACGGACAGGTCGGCTAATGAAAAACTGTTTTTT. Translated, it reads CASRGTDRSANEKLFF.